This record concerns one T cell receptor (beta chain) sequence. There is no known antigen for this receptor. No qualities accompany the bases; no much larger clone lies one base away. Receptor libraries were prepared by the immunoSEQ multiplex PCR assay. The study's processing was this. A statistical classification framework was developed to diagnose cytomegalovirus status using the catalog of TCR beta chain sequences. Not all clones reach the TCRdb copy of this immuneACCESS table, which keeps in-frame sequences only. Checked studies attribute under half of the gap to unresolved V genes and leave the rest unexplained. The V and J calls and clone size were taken over from that table, and D and trimming were inferred from the DNA. This sample lists approximately 59,000 clones; roughly 93% were detected once. 1.5% to 2% of the sample is held by the ten biggest clonotypes. The data stem from a study of cytomegalovirus exposure and HLA in healthy donors (dated by TCRdb to 2016 to 2017). Study-wide context: According to a later analysis, the roughly 120 validation repertoires were produced on the same platform as the approximately 610 repertoires of the first cohort. The study combined high-throughput TCR immunosequencing, statistical association of individual TCRs with disease status, and machine learning to predict cytomegalovirus infection status. In addition to the first cohort of 500 to 850 subjects, a separate validation cohort of some 120 different subjects was used. The aim of the study was to test whether cataloging public T cell receptors could identify signatures of past pathogen exposure. The research as a whole found: A later analysis found that TCRs clustered in the first cohort also tended to co-occur in the approximately 120 validation repertoires, with 94% of cluster scores above 0. Three of the identified cytomegalovirus-associated TCR beta chains were confirmed in vitro to be specific for cytomegalovirus antigens. The classifier was reported to diagnose cytomegalovirus status with high specificity and sensitivity in both the original cohort and the validation cohort. According to the authors, the approach could potentially be generalized to other disease states and immunological phenotypes. The study listed 150 to 200 TCR beta chains as associated with cytomegalovirus. Most TCR sequences were seen in very few donors, while some public TCRs were found in many individuals. A later analysis lacked HLA typing for the validation cohort, so it scored co-occurrence in that cohort across all 110 or so repertoires.

Separate from the roughly 700-subject first cohort, the validation cohort of 90 to 150 subjects was the group to which the donors belonged. V loses 4 bases of germline sequence and J loses 1 base, and the interval between the two ends is 13 bases. Per the germline V gene (reference sequence), MNHEY is the CDR1 and SMNVEV is the CDR2. Measured from the cysteine to the phenylalanine, the CDR3 is 15 residues long. Only the CDR3 region is kept as DNA, spanning 45 bases read in frame from base 1. The sequenced material came from PBMCs. The chain employs TRBV27 and TRBJ1-1; a tentative D call is TRBD1 (6 bases match). The origin of this receptor is a woman between 18 and 30 years old in good health and CMV-seropositive. The CDR3 protein: CASSSLTGGNTEAFF. In nucleotides, the sequence is TGTGCCAGCAGTTCTCTGACAGGTGGGAACACTGAAGCTTTCTTT.